This T cell receptor beta chain originates from a study of cytomegalovirus exposure and HLA in healthy donors. Concerning this clone itself: Its cognate antigen is unknown.

Use of 60 Vbeta and 13 Jbeta primers characterized the PCR. In the source study's methods: In a later analysis, 60 million to 90 million unique TCR beta chains included roughly 11 million shared by two or more donors. Profiled with immunoSEQ multiplex PCR; TCRdb holds only in-frame clones, not every one. V and J calls and clone size come straight from that table; D and trimming were deduced from the DNA. The sample lists about 190,000 clones; under 85% were seen once. Study observations and caveats: A later analysis linked a missense variant in DCLRE1C to the trimming of TCR beta V and J genes. Within an earlier analysis, most TCR beta V segments proved productive either about 90% or about 30% of the time.

Germline V lookup: CDR1 SGHAT, CDR2 FQNNGV. The CDR3 spans 14 residues. Trimming at V came to 5 bases and at J to 9 bases, leaving 10 bases not matched to a gene. The chain carries TRBV11-2 and TRBJ1-5; 7 bases align to TRBD1. Sequencing was carried out using PBMCs. The receptor was derived from a woman in her forties or fifties in good health and CMV-seropositive. CDR3 sequence (DNA): TGTGCCAGCAGCCAAGGGACAGCCAAGGGGCCCCAGCATTTT. It yields the protein CASSQGTAKGPQHF.